A selection of T cell receptor beta chains follows, all from one sample in a study of T cells in Graves' hyperthyroidism and ophthalmopathy. A single record per CDR3 protein comes from TCRdb applying MiXCR to the multiplex PCR reads. Found here are about 350,000 distinct CDR3 sequences, approximately 15% of them singletons; the top ten hold around 23%. The sequenced sample was blood. These receptor sequences come from a woman under 40 with Graves' hyperthyroidism. The CDR3 runs from the conserved cysteine through the conserved F or W. Fields, in order: clone size, CDR3 length, J gene, V gene, D gene, CDR3 DNA, CDR3 protein. The D gene is left open where the match is weak. Size values are once, few and many counts, or a class for expanded clones, and some rows have none.

>.|15|TRBJ2-7|TRBV20-1|TRBD2
TGCAGTGCTAGTATACTAGCGGGAGGATCCTACGAGCAGTACTTC
CSASILAGGSYEQYF
>.|14|TRBJ2-1|TRBV7-9|.
TGTGCCAGCAGCTTAGTAATGGGGGTCGGTGAGCAGTTCTTC
CASSLVMGVGEQFF
>few|17|TRBJ2-7|TRBV20-1|.
TGCAGTGCCTCCTCTGGCGGTGCCTGGCGGGTTTCCTACGAGCAGTACTTC
CSASSGGAWRVSYEQYF
>many|18|TRBJ2-3|TRBV6-1|.
TGTGCCAGCAGTGAAGCGCTTCCGATTCAGGTATCCACAGATACGCAGTATTTT
CASSEALPIQVSTDTQYF
>few|13|TRBJ1-1|TRBV28|.
TGTGCCAGCAGTTTATGGGACGGGGAGGAAGCTTTCTTT
CASSLWDGEEAFF
>few|15|TRBJ2-5|TRBV20-1|.
TGCAGTGCTAGAACTACACTCGACGGGAAAGAGACCCAGTACTTC
CSARTTLDGKETQYF
>few|13|TRBJ1-1|TRBV6-8|.
TGTGCCAGTGGGCCCCATATGGTGACTGAAGCTTTCTTT
CASGPHMVTEAFF
>.|15|TRBJ2-1|TRBV9|.
TGTGCCAGCAGCGTAGCCAGGGGAGCGGACAATGAGCAGTTCTTC
CASSVARGADNEQFF
>.|14|TRBJ1-3|TRBV5-6|.
TGTGCCAGCAGCCAGGACAGCTCTGGAAACACCATATATTTT
CASSQDSSGNTIYF
>few|14|TRBJ2-3|TRBV19|.
TGTGCCAGTAGTATGGCCTGGGGTCCAGATACGCAGTATTTT
CASSMAWGPDTQYF
>many|14|TRBJ1-2|TRBV28|.
TGTGCCAGCAGTTTAGTCGGGGGTGCTTATGGCTACACCTTC
CASSLVGGAYGYTF
>many|14|TRBJ1-5|TRBV18|TRBD1
TGTGCCAGCTCACCTACCGACAGGGGTGAGCCCCAGCATTTT
CASSPTDRGEPQHF
>.|17|TRBJ2-2|TRBV7-9|TRBD2
TGTGCCAGCAGCTCCACATGGACTAGCGGGAGCACCGGGGAGCTGTTTTTT
CASSSTWTSGSTGELFF
>few|13|TRBJ1-5|TRBV4-2|.
TGTGCCAGCAGCCAAGATCGGGGGGACGCCCAGCATTTT
CASSQDRGDAQHF
>many|15|TRBJ2-1|TRBV10-3|.
TGTGCCATCAGTGATTTGGGGCCCCCCTACAATGAGCAGTTCTTC
CAISDLGPPYNEQFF
>many|12|TRBJ2-7|TRBV12-3/TRBV12-4|.
TGTGCCAGCGGAATAAACCTGCGCGAGCAGTACTTC
CASGINLREQYF
>.|15|TRBJ2-7|TRBV20-1|.
TGCAGTGCTAGGTCGGACCCCTTCTTGGGCTACGAGCAGTACTTC
CSARSDPFLGYEQYF
>.|17|TRBJ2-1|TRBV19|.
TGTGCCAGTAAATCTGGTGGGGGCGCAAGCTCCTACAATGAGCAGTTCTTC
CASKSGGGASSYNEQFF
>.|15|TRBJ2-7|TRBV9|TRBD1
TGTGCCAGCAGCCATGGCAGCAGGGGGCGAAACGAGCAGTACTTC
CASSHGSRGRNEQYF
>few|15|TRBJ2-1|TRBV5-4|TRBD2
TGTGCCAGCCGGGGGCCGGGACTAGCGACATCGGGGCAGTTCTTC
CASRGPGLATSGQFF
>many|15|TRBJ2-1|TRBV18|.
TGTGCCAGCTCACCCTTCCAGGGGAGTTACAATGAGCAGTTCTTC
CASSPFQGSYNEQFF
>many|15|TRBJ1-4|TRBV6-5|.
TGTGCCAGCAGTTACCCGGATCGGGGCGATGAAAAACTGTTTTTT
CASSYPDRGDEKLFF
>many|18|TRBJ1-5|TRBV2|TRBD1
TGTGCCAGCAGCTCTGGGACAGGGGGCCTGTCGAGCAATCAGCCCCAGCATTTT
CASSSGTGGLSSNQPQHF
>.|16|TRBJ1-5|TRBV19|.
TGTGCCAGTACGAGGCAGGGACCTTATAGCAATCAGCCCCAGCATTTT
CASTRQGPYSNQPQHF
>many|15|TRBJ1-1|TRBV28|.
TGTGCCAGCAGTTTAGGGGACTCGTTGAACACTGAAGCTTTCTTT
CASSLGDSLNTEAFF
>few|16|TRBJ2-7|TRBV28|.
TGTGCCAGCAGTTCCCCGTGGGTACGGAGCTCCTACGAGCAGTACTTC
CASSSPWVRSSYEQYF
>many|13|TRBJ1-1|TRBV12-3/TRBV12-4|.
TGTGCCAGCAGTTTCGGCCAGAACACTGAAGCTTTCTTT
CASSFGQNTEAFF
>few|14|TRBJ2-5|TRBV11-2|TRBD2
TGTGCCAGCAGCTTAGGCCGGGGGGGAGCGGCCCAGTACTTC
CASSLGRGGAAQYF
>many|14|TRBJ1-1|TRBV6-4|.
TGTGCCAGCAGCGCCAGCCCTGGGAACACTGAAGCTTTCTTT
CASSASPGNTEAFF
>.|14|TRBJ2-4|TRBV30|TRBD1
TGTGCCTGGTCCGGGACAGGGGGCGCGTACATTCAGTACTTC
CAWSGTGGAYIQYF